This passage covers 25 T cell receptor beta chains from one sample sequenced in a study of blood T cell repertoires in COVID-19. Some clones are missing from TCRdb's copy, which holds only in-frame ones; the method was immunoSEQ multiplex PCR. The sample shows over 300,000 clones, about 83% of them seen only once. Sequences were obtained from peripheral blood. The receptor source for this set is a woman in her forties or fifties with acute or convalescent COVID-19.

The chain couples TRBV29-1 to TRBJ1-2; D perhaps matches TRBD1 (6 bases). CDR1 SQVTM and CDR2 ANQGSEA come from the germline V gene. This CDR3 is 11 amino acids long. V dropped 7 bases and J dropped 4 bases, with 10 bases sitting between them. The CDR3 coding sequence is TGCAGCGCCCGGACAGTCTATGGCTACACCTTC. Its protein is CSARTVYGYTF. The full variable domain, rest sourced from reference TRBV29-1 and TRBJ1-2, is SAVISQKPSRDICQRGTSLTIQCQVDSQVTMMFWYRQQPGQSLTLIATANQGSEATYESGFVIDKFPISRPNLTFSTLTVSNMSPEDSSIYLCSARTVYGYTFGSGTRLTVV.

V is TRBV20-1 and J is TRBJ2-3; 8 nucleotides agree with TRBD1. Per germline, CDR1 DFQATT and CDR2 SNEGSKA (reference sequence). The V and J ends lost 3 bases and 5 bases, in that order; junction bases with no gene match: 7. The CDR3 spans 14 residues. CDR3 loop: CSASSRGRGDTQYF. In nucleotides, the CDR3 is TGCAGTGCTAGTTCCAGGGGGCGGGGAGATACGCAGTATTTT.

For the CDR3, the DNA is TGTGCCAGCAGCTTAGATGGGCAGGGAAATCAGCCCCAGCATTTT. Its translation is CASSLDGQGNQPQHF. The genes are TRBV7-9 and TRBJ1-5, with a weak D call TRBD1 (5 bases). The CDR3 is 15 residues long. The germline gives CDR1 SEHNR, CDR2 FQNEAQ (reference sequence). The V end lost 1 base, the J end lost 4 bases, and 11 bases lay between the germline ends. Full variable domain (missing parts from reference TRBV7-9 and TRBJ1-5): DTGVSQNPRHKITKRGQNVTFRCDPISEHNRLYWYRQTLGQGPEFLTYFQNEAQLEKSRLLSDRFSAERPKGSFSTLEIQRTEQGDSAMYLCASSLDGQGNQPQHFGDGTRLSIL.

This chain connects TRBV5-1 to TRBJ1-1; 7 bases line up with TRBD1. V lost 5 bases to trimming and J lost 4 bases; unmatched junction nucleotides: 8. Germline assignment: CDR1 SGHRS and CDR2 YFSETQ. CDR3 length: 14 residues. In DNA, the CDR3 is TGCGCCAGCAGTTCGGCAGGGGGTTTCACTGAAGCTTTCTTT. It encodes CASSSAGGFTEAFF.

The gene calls are TRBV29-1 and TRBJ1-1, with a possible D match to TRBD1 (5 bases). CDR1 and CDR2 (germline): SQVTM, ANQGSEA. The CDR3 has 10 amino acids. Trimming cost V 7 bases and J 4 bases, with 7 bases left between them. CDR3 amino acids: CSAQGTEAFF. As DNA, the CDR3 is TGCAGCGCCCAGGGCACTGAAGCTTTCTTT. Using reference TRBV29-1 and TRBJ1-1 for the parts outside the CDR3, the full variable domain is SAVISQKPSRDICQRGTSLTIQCQVDSQVTMMFWYRQQPGQSLTLIATANQGSEATYESGFVIDKFPISRPNLTFSTLTVSNMSPEDSSIYLCSAQGTEAFFGQGTRLTVV.

The CDR3 DNA reads TGCGCCAGCAGACCCGGACCGGGAAGTACTGAAGCTTTCTTT. This gives the protein CASRPGPGSTEAFF. The rearrangement links TRBV5-1 to TRBJ1-1, with D unresolved. CDR1 is SGHRS, CDR2 YFSETQ, per germline. The CDR3 is made up of 14 amino acids. Trimming took 5 bases from V and 5 from J, leaving 16 bases between them. Drawing the rest from reference TRBV5-1 and TRBJ1-1, the complete variable domain is KAGVTQTPRYLIKTRGQQVTLSCSPISGHRSVSWYQQTPGQGLQFLFEYFSETQRNKGNFPGRFSGRQFSNSRSEMNVSTLELGDSALYLCASRPGPGSTEAFFGQGTRLTVV.

The table lists this clone with a count of one. The chain combines TRBV10-3 with TRBJ2-1; D is uncertain. Germline values: CDR1 ENHRY, CDR2 SYGVKD. The CDR3 length is 14 residues. The germline V and J ends were trimmed by 6 bases and 5 bases, with 14 bases remaining between them. The CDR3 DNA follows: TGTGCCATCAGAGACAAAAGCACGGACAATGAGCAGTTCTTC. Encoded protein: CAIRDKSTDNEQFF.

This chain links TRBV7-2 with TRBJ1-5; D is unresolved. The germline CDR1 and CDR2 sequences are SGHTA and FQGNSA. The ends were cut back, 5 bases at V and 9 bases at J, with 17 bases in the middle. CDR3 length: 14 residues. The CDR3 nucleotides read TGTGCCAGCAGCCAGTATGGGGAGAGTAGGCCCCAGCATTTT. Translated, it gives CASSQYGESRPQHF. The variable domain in full, completed from reference TRBV7-2 and TRBJ1-5, reads GAGVSQSPSNKVTEKGKDVELRCDPISGHTALYWYRQSLGQGLEFLIYFQGNSAPDKSGLPSDRFSAERTGGSVSTLTIQRTQQEDSAVYLCASSQYGESRPQHFGDGTRLSIL.

J is TRBJ2-2 and V is TRBV19; D is unresolved. Trimming stripped 4 bases from V and 7 bases from J, with 13 bases between. The CDR3 runs 14 residues. From germline, CDR1 is LNHDA and CDR2 SQIVND (reference sequence). CDR3 bases: TGTGCCAGTAGTAAGCCAGACTTATTCGGGGAGCTGTTTTTT. This translates into CASSKPDLFGELFF.

This clone was counted only a few times. The J gene is TRBJ1-2, the V gene TRBV18; a possible D gene is TRBD1 (5 bases). The CDR3 is 13 residues long. Trimming left V 3 bases short and J 3 bases short, with 8 bases between. Germline CDR1 reads KGHSH; CDR2 reads LQKENI. The CDR3 here is CASSPGRDYGYTF. The CDR3, as DNA: TGTGCCAGCTCACCGGGCAGGGACTATGGCTACACCTTC.

The chain employs TRBV6-6 and TRBJ2-4; 7 nucleotides line up with TRBD1. The V and J ends lost 5 bases and 0 bases, in that order; junction bases with no gene match: 7. Looked up from germline, CDR1 is MNHNY and CDR2 is SVGAGI (reference sequence). The CDR3 is made up of 16 amino acids. Written as DNA, the CDR3 is TGTGCCAGCAGTAACCGGGACAGACTAGCCAAAAACATTCAGTACTTC. It encodes CASSNRDRLAKNIQYF.

The J gene is TRBJ2-3, the V gene TRBV7-9, with D maybe TRBD2 (5 bases). Trimming removed 0 bases from V and 6 bases from J, with 10 bases in between. Germline-derived CDR1 and CDR2 are SEHNR and FQNEAQ (reference sequence). The CDR3 totals 14 residues. As DNA, the CDR3 is TGTGCCAGCAGCTTAGCGGGAGATTTTGATACGCAGTATTTT. Encoded protein: CASSLAGDFDTQYF.

There are a few counts of this clone. V and J are TRBV27 and TRBJ2-2; D perhaps matches TRBD2 (5 bases). The CDR3 loop spans 13 amino acids. CDR1 MNHEY and CDR2 SMNVEV come from the germline V gene (reference sequence). V lost 4 bases to trimming and J lost 7 bases, with 10 bases between them. The CDR3 here is CASSWLGDGELFF. The CDR3 DNA sequence: TGTGCCAGCAGTTGGCTCGGGGACGGGGAGCTGTTTTTT.

The chain employs TRBV5-4 and TRBJ1-1; D is perhaps TRBD1 (6 bases). Trimming removed 3 bases from V and 1 base from J, with 16 bases in between. Germline V gene data show CDR1 as SGHNT and CDR2 as YYREEE (reference sequence). The CDR3 extends over 16 amino acids. Written as DNA, the CDR3 is TGTGCCAGCAGCTCTATCTCGAAACAGGGGAACACTGAAGCTTTCTTT. Translated, it gives CASSSISKQGNTEAFF.

The rearrangement links TRBV9 to TRBJ1-1; TRBD1 is a possible D gene (5 bases). The V gene's germline CDR1 is SGDLS and CDR2 YYNGEE. The V gene lost 0 bases and the J gene lost 7 bases, with 16 bases spanning the gap. The CDR3 is 15 residues long. CDR3 in amino acids: CASSVGLQETDEAFF. The CDR3 coding sequence is TGTGCCAGCAGCGTAGGCCTGCAGGAGACAGATGAAGCTTTCTTT.

The J gene is TRBJ2-5, the V gene TRBV12-3 or TRBV12-4; weak D call: TRBD1 (5 bases). The CDR3 is 13 residues long. Trimming removed 9 bases at V and 0 bases at J, with 11 bases between. The CDR3 loop is CARQDVYQETQYF. In DNA form, the CDR3 reads TGTGCCAGACAGGACGTCTACCAAGAGACCCAGTACTTC.

V and J are TRBV15 and TRBJ1-4, with D uncertain. V lost 0 bases to trimming and J lost 6 bases, with 5 bases between them. The CDR3 is made up of 13 amino acids. In germline, CDR1 is LNHNV, CDR2 YYDKDF (reference sequence). CDR3 sequence (DNA): TGTGCCACCAGCAGAGATCGAGATGAAAAACTGTTTTTT. This sequence encodes CATSRDRDEKLFF.

The rearrangement joins TRBV9 to TRBJ1-2; tentatively, D is TRBD1 (5 bases). Trimming stripped 0 bases from V and 1 base from J, with 10 bases between. The CDR3 covers 15 residues. The germline CDR1 and CDR2 sequences are SGDLS and YYNGEE. The CDR3 region is CASSVGEGFNYGYTF. The CDR3 DNA follows: TGTGCCAGCAGCGTAGGGGAGGGGTTTAACTATGGCTACACCTTC.

The gene calls are TRBV5-1 and TRBJ2-1; TRBD2 aligns across 12 bases. The CDR3 runs 15 residues. CDR1 is SGHRS, CDR2 YFSETQ, per germline. The junction had 7 bases not matched to a gene; V was cut back by 4 bases and J by 8 bases. The CDR3 coding sequence is TGCGCCAGCAGCATGGGACTAGCGGGTCGGGATGAGCAGTTCTTC. Translation gives CASSMGLAGRDEQFF.

This chain connects TRBV5-1 to TRBJ2-5, with D possibly TRBD1 on 5 matching bases. The ends were cut back, 0 bases at V and 5 bases at J, with 11 bases in the middle. CDR1 and CDR2 from the germline V gene are SGHRS and YFSETQ. The CDR3 consists of 14 residues. The CDR3 nucleotides read TGCGCCAGCAGCTTGGTAGGGGTTGGGGAGACCCAGTACTTC. Its protein is CASSLVGVGETQYF.

V is TRBV20-1 and J is TRBJ1-1; 7 bases are a match to TRBD1. V lost 3 bases and J lost 0; bases outside the gene matches: 16. The CDR3 extends over 18 amino acids. Per the germline V gene, CDR1 is DFQATT and CDR2 is SNEGSKA (reference sequence). The CDR3 DNA follows: TGCAGTGCTAGTGGGGGCCGGACAGGAGGATTAATGAACACTGAAGCTTTCTTT. Encoded protein: CSASGGRTGGLMNTEAFF.

V usage is TRBV7-9 and J usage is TRBJ2-7; 9 nucleotides agree with TRBD2. After removal of 2 bases from V and 12 bases from J, the junction contained 8 bases not matched to a gene. The CDR3 contains 13 residues. Looked up from germline, CDR1 is SEHNR and CDR2 is FQNEAQ (reference sequence). The CDR3 loop reads CASSLSLAGFRYF. The CDR3 DNA reads as TGTGCCAGCAGCTTAAGCCTAGCGGGATTCAGGTACTTC.

The V call is TRBV13, the J call TRBJ2-7; 7 nucleotides line up with TRBD2. V was pared by 5 bases and J by 7 bases, with 11 bases of the junction left unmatched. The germline gives CDR1 PRHDT, CDR2 FYEKMQ (reference sequence). This CDR3 spans 14 amino acids. DNA of the CDR3: TGTGCCAGCAGCGTATCTCCGACTAGCCTAGAGCAGTACGTC. It yields the protein CASSVSPTSLEQYV.

V usage is TRBV18 and J usage is TRBJ1-5, with 7 positions matching TRBD1. Germline assignment: CDR1 KGHSH and CDR2 LQKENI. Germline trimming cut 6 bases from V and 3 bases from J; bases unmatched to any gene: 8. CDR3 length: 15 amino acids. The CDR3 loop reads CASSRQGGINQPQHF. CDR3 nucleotides: TGTGCCAGCTCGCGACAGGGCGGCATCAATCAGCCCCAGCATTTT.

The sample holds a few counts of this clone. The rearrangement joins TRBV2 to TRBJ1-1, with a weak D call TRBD1 (5 bases). Per the germline V gene, CDR1 is SNHLY and CDR2 is FYNNEI. V gave up 7 bases and J gave up 1 base, with 10 bases separating them. The CDR3 contains 13 residues. The CDR3 DNA sequence: TGTGCCAGCAATAAGGACACGAACACTGAAGCTTTCTTT. Amino acid sequence: CASNKDTNTEAFF.